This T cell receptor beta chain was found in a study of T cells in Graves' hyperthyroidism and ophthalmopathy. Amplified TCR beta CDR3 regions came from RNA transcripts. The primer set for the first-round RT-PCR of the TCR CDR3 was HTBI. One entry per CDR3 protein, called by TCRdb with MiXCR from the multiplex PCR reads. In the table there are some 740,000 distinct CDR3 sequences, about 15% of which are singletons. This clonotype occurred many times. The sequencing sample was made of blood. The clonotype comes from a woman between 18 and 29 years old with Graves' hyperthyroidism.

The CDR3: CASSLRDRETYEQYF. The CDR3 bases are TGTGCCAGCAGCCTCCGGGACAGGGAAACCTACGAGCAGTACTTC. This chain uses TRBV11-3 with TRBJ2-7, with 9 bases that match TRBD1. The germline V gene has CDR1 SGHNT and CDR2 YENEEA. V lost 5 bases to trimming and J lost 2 bases; unmatched junction nucleotides: 7. This CDR3 region has 15 residues.